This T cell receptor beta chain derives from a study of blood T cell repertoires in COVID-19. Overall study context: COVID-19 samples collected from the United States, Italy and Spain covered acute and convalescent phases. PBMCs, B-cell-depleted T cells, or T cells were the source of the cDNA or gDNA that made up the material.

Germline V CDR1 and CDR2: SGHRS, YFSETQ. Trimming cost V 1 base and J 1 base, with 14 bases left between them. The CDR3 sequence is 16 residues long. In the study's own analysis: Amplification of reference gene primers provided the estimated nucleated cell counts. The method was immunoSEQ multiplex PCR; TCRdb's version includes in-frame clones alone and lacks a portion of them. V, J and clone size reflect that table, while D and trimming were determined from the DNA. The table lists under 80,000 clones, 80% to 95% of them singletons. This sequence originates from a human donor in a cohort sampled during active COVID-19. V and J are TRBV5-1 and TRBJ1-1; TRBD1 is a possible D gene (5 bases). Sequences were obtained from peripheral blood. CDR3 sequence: CASSLSLVGANTEAFF. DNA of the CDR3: TGCGCCAGCAGCTTGAGTCTCGTAGGGGCGAACACTGAAGCTTTCTTT.